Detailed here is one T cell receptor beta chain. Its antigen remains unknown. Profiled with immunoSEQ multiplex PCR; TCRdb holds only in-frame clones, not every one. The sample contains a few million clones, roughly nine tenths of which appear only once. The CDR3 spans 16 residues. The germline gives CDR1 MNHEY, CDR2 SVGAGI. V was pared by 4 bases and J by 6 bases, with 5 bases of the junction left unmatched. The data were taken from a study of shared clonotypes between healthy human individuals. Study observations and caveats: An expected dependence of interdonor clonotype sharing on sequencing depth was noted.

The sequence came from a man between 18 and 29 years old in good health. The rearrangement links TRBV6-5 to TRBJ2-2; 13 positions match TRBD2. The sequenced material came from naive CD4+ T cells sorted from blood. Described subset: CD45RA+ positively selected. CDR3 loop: CASSSLTSGRPGELFF. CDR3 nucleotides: TGTGCCAGCAGTTCTCTGACTAGCGGGAGGCCCGGGGAGCTGTTTTTT.